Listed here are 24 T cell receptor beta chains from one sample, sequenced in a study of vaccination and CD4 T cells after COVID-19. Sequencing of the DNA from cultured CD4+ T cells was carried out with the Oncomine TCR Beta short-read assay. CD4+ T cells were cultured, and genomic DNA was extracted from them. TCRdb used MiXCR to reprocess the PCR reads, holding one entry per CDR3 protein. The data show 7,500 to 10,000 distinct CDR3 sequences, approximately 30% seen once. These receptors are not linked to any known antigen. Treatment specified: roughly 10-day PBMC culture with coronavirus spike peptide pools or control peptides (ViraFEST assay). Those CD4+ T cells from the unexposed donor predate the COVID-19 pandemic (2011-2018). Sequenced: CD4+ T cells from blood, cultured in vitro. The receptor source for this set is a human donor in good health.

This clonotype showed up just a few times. CDR3 protein: CATSRGNTIYF. CDR3 DNA sequence: TGTGCCACCAGTCGTGGAAACACCATATATTTT. The V and J genes are TRBV24-1 and TRBJ1-3; D gene uncertain. Germline V gives CDR1 KGHDR, CDR2 SFDVKD. V lost 6 bases, J lost 3 bases, and 2 bases lay in between. The CDR3 loop spans 11 amino acids.

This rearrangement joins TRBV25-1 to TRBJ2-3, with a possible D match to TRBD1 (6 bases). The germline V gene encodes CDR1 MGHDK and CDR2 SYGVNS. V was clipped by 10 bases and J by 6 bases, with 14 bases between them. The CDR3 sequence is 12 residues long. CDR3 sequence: CATRRGLDTQYF. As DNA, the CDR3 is TGTGCCACCCGCAGGGGTCTGGATACGCAGTATTTT.

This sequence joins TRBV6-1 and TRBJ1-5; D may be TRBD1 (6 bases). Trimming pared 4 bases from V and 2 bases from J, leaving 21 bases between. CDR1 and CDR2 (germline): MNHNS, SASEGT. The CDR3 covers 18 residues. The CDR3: CASSAPSGGAGGNQPQHF. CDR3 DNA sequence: TGTGCCAGCAGTGCCCCATCGGGGGGCGCCGGGGGCAATCAGCCCCAGCATTTT.

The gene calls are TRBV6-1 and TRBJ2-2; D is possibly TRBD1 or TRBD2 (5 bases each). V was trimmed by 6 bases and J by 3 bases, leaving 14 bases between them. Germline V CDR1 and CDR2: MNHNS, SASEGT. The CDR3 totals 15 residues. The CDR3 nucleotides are TGTGCCAGCAGCTCCGGGACCGGGTACACCGGGGAGCTGTTTTTT. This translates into CASSSGTGYTGELFF.

CDR3 protein: CASSLKGGLLTTDTQYF. In DNA, the CDR3 is TGTGCCAGCAGCTTAAAGGGCGGACTCCTCACTACAGATACGCAGTATTTT. The chain links TRBV7-8 to TRBJ2-3; possible D gene TRBD2, 5 bases. The germline V gene has CDR1 SGHVS and CDR2 FQNEAQ. The V gene lost 2 bases and the J gene lost 3 bases, with 18 bases spanning the gap. There are 17 residues in the CDR3.

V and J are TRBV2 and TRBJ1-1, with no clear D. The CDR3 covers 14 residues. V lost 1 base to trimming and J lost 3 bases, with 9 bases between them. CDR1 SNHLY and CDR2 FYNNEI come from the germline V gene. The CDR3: CASSEVRGDTEAFF. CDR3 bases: TGTGCCAGCAGTGAAGTCCGGGGTGACACTGAAGCTTTCTTT.

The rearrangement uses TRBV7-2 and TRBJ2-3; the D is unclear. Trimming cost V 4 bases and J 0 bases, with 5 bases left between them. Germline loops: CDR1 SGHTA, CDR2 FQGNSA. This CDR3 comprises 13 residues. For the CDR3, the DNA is TGTGCCAGCAGCTCAGACAGCACAGATACGCAGTATTTT. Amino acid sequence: CASSSDSTDTQYF.

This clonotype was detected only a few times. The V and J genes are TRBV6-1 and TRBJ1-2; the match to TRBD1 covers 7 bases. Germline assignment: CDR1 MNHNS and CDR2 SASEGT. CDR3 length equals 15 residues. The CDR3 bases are TGTGCAAGTCTCGGGACAGCCGACTTAGGTTATGGCTACACCTTC. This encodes CASLGTADLGYGYTF.

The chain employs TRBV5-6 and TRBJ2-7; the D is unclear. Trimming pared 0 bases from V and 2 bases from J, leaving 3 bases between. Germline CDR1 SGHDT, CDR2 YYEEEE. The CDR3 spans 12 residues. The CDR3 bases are TGTGCCAGCAGCTTGGTTACCTACGAGCAGTACTTC. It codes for CASSLVTYEQYF.

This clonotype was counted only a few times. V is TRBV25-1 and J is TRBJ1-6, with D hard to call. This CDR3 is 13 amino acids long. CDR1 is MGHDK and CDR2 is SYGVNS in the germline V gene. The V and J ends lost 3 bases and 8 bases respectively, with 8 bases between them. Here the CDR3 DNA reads TGTGCCAGCAGTGACGGTCCTTATTCACCCCTCCACTTT. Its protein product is CASSDGPYSPLHF.

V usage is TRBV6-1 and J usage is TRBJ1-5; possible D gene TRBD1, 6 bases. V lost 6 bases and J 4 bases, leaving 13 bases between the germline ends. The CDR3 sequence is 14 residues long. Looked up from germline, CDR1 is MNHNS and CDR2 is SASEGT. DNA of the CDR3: TGTGCCAGCAGCCCTAGAGGGGGTAATCAGCCCCAGCATTTT. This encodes CASSPRGGNQPQHF.

CDR3 sequence reads: CAWSYKYGYTF. DNA of the CDR3: TGTGCCTGGAGTTATAAGTATGGCTACACCTTC. This sequence joins TRBV30 and TRBJ1-2, with D unclear. Deletions cut 2 bases from V and 5 bases from J, with 6 bases between. The CDR3 length is 11 residues. Germline lookup yields CDR1 GTSNPN and CDR2 SVGIG (reference sequence).

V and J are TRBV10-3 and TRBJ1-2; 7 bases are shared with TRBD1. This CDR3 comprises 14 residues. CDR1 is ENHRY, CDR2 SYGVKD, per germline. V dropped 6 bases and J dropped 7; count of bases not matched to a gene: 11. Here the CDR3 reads CAIRDGRPGGGYTF. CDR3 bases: TGTGCCATCAGAGACGGACGGCCAGGGGGTGGCTACACCTTC.

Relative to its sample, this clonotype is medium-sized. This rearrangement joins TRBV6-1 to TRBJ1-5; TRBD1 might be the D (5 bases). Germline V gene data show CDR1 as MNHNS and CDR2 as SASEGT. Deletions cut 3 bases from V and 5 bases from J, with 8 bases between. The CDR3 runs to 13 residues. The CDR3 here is CASSDRQYQPQHF. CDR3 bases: TGTGCCAGCAGTGATCGACAGTATCAGCCCCAGCATTTT.

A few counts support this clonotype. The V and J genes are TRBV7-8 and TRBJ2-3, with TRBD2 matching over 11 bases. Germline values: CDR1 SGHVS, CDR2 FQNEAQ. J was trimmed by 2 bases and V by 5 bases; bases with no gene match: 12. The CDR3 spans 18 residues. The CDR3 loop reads CASSPRSLAGGYTDTQYF. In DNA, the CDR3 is TGTGCCAGCAGCCCCCGATCCCTAGCGGGAGGTTACACAGATACGCAGTATTTT.

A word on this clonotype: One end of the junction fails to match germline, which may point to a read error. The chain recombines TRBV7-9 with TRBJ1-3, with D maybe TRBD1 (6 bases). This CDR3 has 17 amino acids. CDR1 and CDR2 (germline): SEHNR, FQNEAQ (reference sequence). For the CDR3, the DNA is TGTGCCAGCAGCTGGCCTCGGGGGGCTGCCTCTGAAAACACCATATATTTT. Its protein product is CASSWPRGAASENTIYF.

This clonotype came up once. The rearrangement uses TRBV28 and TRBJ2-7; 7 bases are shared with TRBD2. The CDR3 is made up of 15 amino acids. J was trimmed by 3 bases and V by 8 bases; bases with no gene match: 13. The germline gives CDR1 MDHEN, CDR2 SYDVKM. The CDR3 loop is CASGPSAGEVYEQYF. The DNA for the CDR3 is TGTGCCAGCGGCCCCTCCGCGGGAGAGGTCTACGAGCAGTACTTC.

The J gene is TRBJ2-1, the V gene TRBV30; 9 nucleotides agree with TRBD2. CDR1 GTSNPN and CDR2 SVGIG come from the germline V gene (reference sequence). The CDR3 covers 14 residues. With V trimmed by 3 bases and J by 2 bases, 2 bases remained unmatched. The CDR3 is CAWRGGRAYNEQFF. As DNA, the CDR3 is TGTGCCTGGAGGGGCGGGAGGGCCTACAATGAGCAGTTCTTC.

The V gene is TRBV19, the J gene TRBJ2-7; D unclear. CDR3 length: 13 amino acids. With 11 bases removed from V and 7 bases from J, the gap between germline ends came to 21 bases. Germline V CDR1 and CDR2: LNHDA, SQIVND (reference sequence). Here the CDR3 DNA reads TGTGCCTCGACATCGGGCACCCCTGGGGAGCAGTACTTC. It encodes CASTSGTPGEQYF.

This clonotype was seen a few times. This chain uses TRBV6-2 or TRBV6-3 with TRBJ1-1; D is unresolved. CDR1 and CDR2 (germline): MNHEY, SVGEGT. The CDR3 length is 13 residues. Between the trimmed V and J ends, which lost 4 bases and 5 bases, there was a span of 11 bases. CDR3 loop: CASSSPPGTEAFF. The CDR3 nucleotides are TGTGCCAGCAGTTCCCCCCCCGGGACTGAAGCTTTCTTT.

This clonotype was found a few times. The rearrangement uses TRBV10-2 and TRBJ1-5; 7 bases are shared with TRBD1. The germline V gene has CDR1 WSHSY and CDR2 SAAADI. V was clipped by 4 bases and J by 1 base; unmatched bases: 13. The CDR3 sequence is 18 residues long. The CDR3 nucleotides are TGCGCCAGCAGTGCGGCAGGGGGAAACGTCGGGAGCAATCAGCCCCAGCATTTT. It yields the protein CASSAAGGNVGSNQPQHF.

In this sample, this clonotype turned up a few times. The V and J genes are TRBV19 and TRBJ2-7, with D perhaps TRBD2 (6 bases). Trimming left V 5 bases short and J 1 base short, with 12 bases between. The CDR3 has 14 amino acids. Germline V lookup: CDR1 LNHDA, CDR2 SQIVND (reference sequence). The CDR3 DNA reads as TGTGCCAGTAGTTCCACTAGCATGTCCTACGAGCAGTACTTC. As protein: CASSSTSMSYEQYF.

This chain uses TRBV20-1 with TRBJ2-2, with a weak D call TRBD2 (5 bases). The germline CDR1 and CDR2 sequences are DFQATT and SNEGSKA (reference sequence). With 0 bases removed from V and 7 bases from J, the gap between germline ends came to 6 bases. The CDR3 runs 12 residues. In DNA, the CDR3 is TGCAGTGCTAGAGAAGGAGGCGGGGAGCTGTTTTTT. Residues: CSAREGGGELFF.

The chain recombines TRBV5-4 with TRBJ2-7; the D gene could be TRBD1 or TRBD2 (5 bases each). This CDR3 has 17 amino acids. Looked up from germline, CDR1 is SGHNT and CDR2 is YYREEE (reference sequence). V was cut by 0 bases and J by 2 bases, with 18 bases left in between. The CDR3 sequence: CASSLGGRGVVTYEQYF. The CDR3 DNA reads TGTGCCAGCAGCTTGGGGGGTCGAGGGGTTGTTACCTACGAGCAGTACTTC.